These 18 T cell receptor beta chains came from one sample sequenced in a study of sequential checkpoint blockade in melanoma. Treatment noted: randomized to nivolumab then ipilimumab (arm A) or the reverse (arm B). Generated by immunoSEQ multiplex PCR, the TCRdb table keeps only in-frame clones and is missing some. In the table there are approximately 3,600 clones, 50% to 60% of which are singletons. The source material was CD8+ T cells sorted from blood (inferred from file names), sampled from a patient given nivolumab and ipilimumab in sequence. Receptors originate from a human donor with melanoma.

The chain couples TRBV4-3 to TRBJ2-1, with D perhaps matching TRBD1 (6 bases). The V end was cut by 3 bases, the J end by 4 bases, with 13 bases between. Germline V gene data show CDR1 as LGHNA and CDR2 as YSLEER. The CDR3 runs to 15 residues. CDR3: CASSQDGTRYNEQFF. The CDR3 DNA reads TGCGCCAGCAGCCAGGACGGGACACGGTACAATGAGCAGTTCTTC.

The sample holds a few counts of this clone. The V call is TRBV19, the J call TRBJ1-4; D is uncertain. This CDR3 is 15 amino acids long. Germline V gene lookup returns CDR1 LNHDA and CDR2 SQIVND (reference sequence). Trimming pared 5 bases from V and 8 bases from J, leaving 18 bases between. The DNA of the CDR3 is TGTGCCAGTAGTTTGGCAATCGGACGGGAGGAAAAACTGTTTTTT. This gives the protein CASSLAIGREEKLFF.

CDR3 bases: TGTGCCAGCAGCTTAGAAAGGAGAACTAGCGGGCCCCCCTACGAGCAGTACTTC. It codes for CASSLERRTSGPPYEQYF. The chain links TRBV11-2 to TRBJ2-7, with 9 bases matching TRBD2. The CDR3 spans 18 residues. V dropped 0 bases and J dropped 2; count of bases not matched to a gene: 11. CDR1 and CDR2 (germline): SGHAT, FQNNGV.

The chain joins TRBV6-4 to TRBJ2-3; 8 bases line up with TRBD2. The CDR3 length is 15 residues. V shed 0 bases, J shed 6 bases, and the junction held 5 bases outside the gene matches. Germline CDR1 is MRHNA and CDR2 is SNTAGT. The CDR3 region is CASSDSLGGADTQYF. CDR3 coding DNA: TGTGCCAGCAGTGACTCGCTCGGGGGGGCCGATACGCAGTATTTT.

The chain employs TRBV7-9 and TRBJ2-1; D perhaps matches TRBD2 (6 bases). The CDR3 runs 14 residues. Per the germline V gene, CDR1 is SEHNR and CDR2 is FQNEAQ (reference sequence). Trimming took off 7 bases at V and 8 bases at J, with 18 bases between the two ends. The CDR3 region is CASTLGGGFHEQFF. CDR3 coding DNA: TGTGCCAGCACCCTGGGGGGTGGTTTCCATGAGCAGTTCTTC. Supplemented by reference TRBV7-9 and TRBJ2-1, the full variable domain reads DTGVSQNPRHKITKRGQNVTFRCDPISEHNRLYWYRQTLGQGPEFLTYFQNEAQLEKSRLLSDRFSAERPKGSFSTLEIQRTEQGDSAMYLCASTLGGGFHEQFFGPGTRLTVL.

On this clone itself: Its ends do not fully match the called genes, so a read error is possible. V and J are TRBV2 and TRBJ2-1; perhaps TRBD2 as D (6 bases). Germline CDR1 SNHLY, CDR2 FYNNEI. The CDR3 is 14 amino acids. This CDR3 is CATLGGNSFNEQFF. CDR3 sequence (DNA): TGTGCCACACTAGGAGGGAATTCCTTCAATGAGCAGTTCTTC.

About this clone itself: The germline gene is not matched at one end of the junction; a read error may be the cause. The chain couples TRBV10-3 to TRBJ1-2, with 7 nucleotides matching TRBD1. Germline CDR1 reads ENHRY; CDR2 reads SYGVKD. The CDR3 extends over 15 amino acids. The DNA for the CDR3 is TGTGCCAGCAGTTATTCCACCGGGACAGCATATGGCTACACCTTC. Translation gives CASSYSTGTAYGYTF.

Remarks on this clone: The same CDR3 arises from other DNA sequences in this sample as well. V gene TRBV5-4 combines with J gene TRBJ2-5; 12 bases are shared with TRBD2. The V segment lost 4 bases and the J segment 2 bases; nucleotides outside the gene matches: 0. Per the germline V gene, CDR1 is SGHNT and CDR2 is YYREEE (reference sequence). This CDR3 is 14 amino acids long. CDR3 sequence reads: CASSLAGGQETQYF. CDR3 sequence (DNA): TGTGCCAGCAGCCTAGCGGGAGGGCAAGAGACCCAGTACTTC. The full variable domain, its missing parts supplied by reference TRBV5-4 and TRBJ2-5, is ETGVTQSPTHLIKTRGQQVTLRCSSQSGHNTVSWYQQALGQGPQFIFQYYREEENGRGNFPPRFSGLQFPNYSSELNVNALELDDSALYLCASSLAGGQETQYFGPGTRLLVL.

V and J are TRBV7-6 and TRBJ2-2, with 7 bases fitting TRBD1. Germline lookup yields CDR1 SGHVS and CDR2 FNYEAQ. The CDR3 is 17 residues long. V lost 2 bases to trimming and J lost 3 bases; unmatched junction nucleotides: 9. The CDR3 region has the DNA TGTGCCAGCAGCTTACCCCGGACAGGTGGCTACACCGGGGAGCTGTTTTTT. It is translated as CASSLPRTGGYTGELFF.

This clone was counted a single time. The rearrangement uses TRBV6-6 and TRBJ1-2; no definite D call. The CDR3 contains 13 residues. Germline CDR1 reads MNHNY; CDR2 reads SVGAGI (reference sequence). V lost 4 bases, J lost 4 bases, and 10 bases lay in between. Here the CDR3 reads CASSLDGVYGYTF. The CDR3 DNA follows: TGTGCCAGCAGTTTAGACGGGGTCTATGGCTACACCTTC.

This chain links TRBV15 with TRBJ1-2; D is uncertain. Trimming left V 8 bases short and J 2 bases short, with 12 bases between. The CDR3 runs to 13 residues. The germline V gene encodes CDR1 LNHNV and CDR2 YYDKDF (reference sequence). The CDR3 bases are TGTGCCACCCGAGCGGACCCGAACTATGGCTACACCTTC. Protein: CATRADPNYGYTF. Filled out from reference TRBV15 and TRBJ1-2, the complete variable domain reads DAMVIQNPRYQVTQFGKPVTLSCSQTLNHNVMYWYQQKSSQAPKLLFHYYDKDFNNEADTPDNFQSRRPNTSFCFLDIRSPGLGDTAMYLCATRADPNYGYTFGSGTRLTVV.

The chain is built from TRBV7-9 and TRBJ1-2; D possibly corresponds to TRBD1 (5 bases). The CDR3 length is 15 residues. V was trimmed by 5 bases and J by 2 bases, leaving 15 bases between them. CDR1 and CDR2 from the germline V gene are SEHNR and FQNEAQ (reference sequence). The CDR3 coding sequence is TGTGCCAGCAGCCCCCATACTACAGGAAACTATGGCTACACCTTC. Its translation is CASSPHTTGNYGYTF. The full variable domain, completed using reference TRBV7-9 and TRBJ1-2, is DTGVSQNPRHKITKRGQNVTFRCDPISEHNRLYWYRQTLGQGPEFLTYFQNEAQLEKSRLLSDRFSAERPKGSFSTLEIQRTEQGDSAMYLCASSPHTTGNYGYTFGSGTRLTVV.

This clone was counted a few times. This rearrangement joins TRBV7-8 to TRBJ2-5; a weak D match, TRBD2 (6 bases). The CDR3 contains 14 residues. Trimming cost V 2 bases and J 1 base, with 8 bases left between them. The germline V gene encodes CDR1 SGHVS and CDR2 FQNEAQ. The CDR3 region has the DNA TGTGCCAGCAGCTTATTTAGCGGCCAAGAGACCCAGTACTTC. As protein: CASSLFSGQETQYF. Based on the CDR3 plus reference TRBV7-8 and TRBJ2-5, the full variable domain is GAGVSQSPRYKVAKRGQDVALRCDPISGHVSLFWYQQALGQGPEFLTYFQNEAQLDKSGLPSDRFFAERPEGSVSTLKIQRTQQEDSAVYLCASSLFSGQETQYFGPGTRLLVL.

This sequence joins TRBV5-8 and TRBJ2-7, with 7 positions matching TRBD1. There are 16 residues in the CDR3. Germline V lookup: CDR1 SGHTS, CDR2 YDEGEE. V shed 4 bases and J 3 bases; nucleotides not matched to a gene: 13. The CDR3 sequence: CASSQDSWAGGYEQYF. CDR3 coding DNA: TGTGCCAGCAGCCAAGATTCGTGGGCAGGGGGCTACGAGCAGTACTTC.

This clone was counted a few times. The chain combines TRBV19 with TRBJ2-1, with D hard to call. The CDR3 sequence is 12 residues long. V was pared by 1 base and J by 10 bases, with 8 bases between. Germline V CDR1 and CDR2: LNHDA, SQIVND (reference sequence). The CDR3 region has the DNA TGTGCCAGTAGTATAGGGTGGCGGGAGCAGTTCTTC. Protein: CASSIGWREQFF.

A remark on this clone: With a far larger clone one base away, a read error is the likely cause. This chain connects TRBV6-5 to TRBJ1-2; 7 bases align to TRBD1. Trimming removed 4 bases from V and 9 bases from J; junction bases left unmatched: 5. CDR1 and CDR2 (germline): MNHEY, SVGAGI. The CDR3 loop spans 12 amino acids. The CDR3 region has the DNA TGTGCCAGCAGTTCAGGGGGAGATCGCTACACCTTC. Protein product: CASSSGGDRYTF.

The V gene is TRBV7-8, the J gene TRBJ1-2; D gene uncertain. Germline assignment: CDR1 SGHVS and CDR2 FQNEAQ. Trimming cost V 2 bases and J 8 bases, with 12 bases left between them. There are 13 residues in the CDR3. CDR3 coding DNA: TGTGCCAGCAGCTTAAGTCCCGGCGGGGGCTACACCTTC. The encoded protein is CASSLSPGGGYTF. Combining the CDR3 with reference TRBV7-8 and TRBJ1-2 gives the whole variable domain GAGVSQSPRYKVAKRGQDVALRCDPISGHVSLFWYQQALGQGPEFLTYFQNEAQLDKSGLPSDRFFAERPEGSVSTLKIQRTQQEDSAVYLCASSLSPGGGYTFGSGTRLTVV.

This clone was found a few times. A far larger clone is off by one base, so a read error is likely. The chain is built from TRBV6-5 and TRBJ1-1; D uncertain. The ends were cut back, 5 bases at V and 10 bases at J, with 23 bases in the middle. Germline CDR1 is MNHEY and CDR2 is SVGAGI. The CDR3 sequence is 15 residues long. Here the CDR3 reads CASSPVEGLGSAAFF. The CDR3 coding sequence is TGTGCCAGCAGTCCCGTGGAGGGTCTGGGATCTGCAGCTTTCTTT.